This paragraph covers one T cell receptor beta chain sequence. The data were taken from a study of control samples from healthy donors and cancer patients. CDR3 length: 16 residues. Only in-frame clones appear in the TCRdb table, and some are missing; sequencing was by immunoSEQ multiplex PCR. The sample carries 180,000 or so clones, around 95% recorded once. Source material: blood. The origin of this receptor is a woman aged 55 to 70 in good health. J is TRBJ2-3 and V is TRBV21-1; TRBD1 is taken as the D call from the table, unchecked against the DNA. TRBV21-1 is recorded as a pseudogene. The CDR3 bases are TGTGCCAGCAGCAAGGAGACAGGTGACGGCACAGATACGCAGTATTTT. It translates to CASSKETGDGTDTQYF.